This entry features one T cell receptor beta chain sequence. Its antigen remains undetermined. Base qualities are not provided; no much larger clone lies one nucleotide away. The cohort comprised hundreds of healthy bone marrow donors. Cohort members were all nominally healthy when sampled, although unrecorded immune exposures were likely present. The donor tested CMV seronegative and was one of the 352 seronegative cohort members. Each donor provided a peripheral blood sample, and peripheral blood mononuclear cells were used for TCR beta sequencing. Genomic DNA was extracted from the blood cell samples with the Qiagen DNeasy Blood Extraction Kit. The sample comes from a study of cytomegalovirus exposure and HLA in healthy donors (dated by TCRdb to about 2017). Background on the whole study: In an earlier analysis of approximately 500 of the donors, 276 Gb of sequence data and about 110 million unique TCR beta sequences from roughly 180 million T cells were reported. Approximately 310 gigabases of sequencing data and approximately 93 million unique TCR sequences were included in an early release covering around 600 HLA-typed donors. Among the roughly 390 genotyped donors, approximately 82% belonged to the genetic ancestry cluster associated with self-reported Caucasian donors. The study aimed to test whether signatures of past pathogen exposure could be identified by cataloging public T cell receptors. The study used immunosequencing to profile the T cell repertoires of several hundred subjects and linked those repertoires to cytomegalovirus serostatus. Besides the first cohort of more than 650 subjects, a separate validation cohort made up of over 100 different subjects was used. The study combined high-throughput TCR immunosequencing, statistical association of individual TCRs with disease status, and machine learning to predict cytomegalovirus infection status. A later analysis re-examined previously published TCR beta repertoires from just over 650 donors and added high-resolution HLA genotyping to investigate patterns of TCR occurrence. Rather than using new phenotypic data, the later analysis identified candidate immune exposures from TCR beta sequences and from how often those sequences occurred across donors. An earlier analysis of more than 450 of the donors used high-throughput TCR beta sequencing to judge whether each TCR beta V gene segment behaved as functional or pseudogenic. Alongside the repertoire data, information on donor age, sex, ethnicity and CMV serostatus was compiled. In a later genetic analysis, genome-wide SNP genotypes for about 65% of the 666 donors were used, and that subset was treated as a discovery cohort. All discovery cohort repertoires had been generated on a single sequencing platform. HLA typing included class I and class II loci at four-digit resolution. The number of donors typed differed by locus, with roughly 620-640 for A, B, C, DRB1 and DQB1, over 500 for DQA1, over 600 for DPA1, and around 430 for DPB1. Four or five DR-DQ haplotypes were handled as single units for association and clustering because linkage in the cohort was strong. Among around 400 genotyped donors of the cohort, an average of 235,054 unique TCR beta nucleotide sequences were sequenced per donor, around a sixth of them non-productive. What the work shows at the level of the full study, not this receptor alone: Some IMGT-functional V segments, including TRBV6-2 and TRBV6-3, could not be told apart with the 87-base-pair reads, so those segments were excluded. A later analysis found that most CMV-associated TCR beta chains appeared HLA-restricted, with HLA associations seemingly driven largely by CMV exposure. For the cohort, immune exposure information was limited to CMV serostatus. In an earlier analysis of around 500 of the donors, most TCR beta V segments appeared in productive rearrangements about 90% or about 30% of the time, broadly matching IMGT annotations. A group of highly shared sequence variants was considered likely to be a technical artifact of the sequencing pipeline. In vitro tests confirmed that a few of the cytomegalovirus-associated TCR beta chains recognize cytomegalovirus antigens. At a false discovery rate of 0.05, a later analysis linked some 17,000 TCR beta sequences to specific HLA alleles. Most TCR sequences were observed very rarely across donors, whereas some public TCRs were present in many individuals. Compared with equally common non-associated chains, HLA-associated TCR beta chains in a later analysis were more clonally expanded and had lower generation probabilities. V-gene and J-gene trimming of TCR beta chains was associated with a missense DCLRE1C variant in a later genetic analysis, and the association was replicated in an independent cohort. Several of the top co-occurrence clusters appeared to be linked to parvovirus B19, influenza, CMV and Epstein-Barr virus, according to a later analysis. When HLA alleles, especially DR and DQ, strongly co-occurred, attributing TCR associations to individual alleles was difficult. This cohort had only TCR beta chains sequenced, and the lack of alpha or paired-chain data limited which features could be detected. The study gave a list of 150 to 200 TCR beta chains associated with cytomegalovirus. Linkage disequilibrium might explain the correlated functional status among segregating V segments, but an unknown experimental factor could not be excluded. The earlier analysis of nearly 600 of the donors excluded 15 to 20 rarely observed V segments, including chromosome 9 orphons, because counts were too low. Because some donors lacked HLA typing at each locus, the association tests relied only on the typed subset. The authors suggested that the approach could potentially be generalized to other disease states and immunological phenotypes. Presence/absence analyses assumed roughly uniform sequencing depth across donors, an assumption that may not hold. According to a later genetic analysis, donors in an Asian-associated ancestry cluster had fewer N-insertions in productive TCRs than the approximately 670-donor mean. According to a later analysis, TCR association rates differed among HLA loci, with DRB1 alleles showing the most associated TCRs and HLA-C alleles showing the fewest. The classifier was reported to diagnose cytomegalovirus status with high specificity and sensitivity in both the original and validation cohorts. A further reported finding was that TCR beta sequences accurately predicted the HLA-A and HLA-B alleles for most subjects in the first cohort.

The CDR3 goes from the cysteine to the phenylalanine over 16 residues. This entry keeps only the CDR3 DNA: 48 bases, framed from base 1. Sequences SGHNT (CDR1) and YENEEA (CDR2) are obtained from the germline V gene. Unmatched junction bases come to 7, with V trimmed by 1 base and J by 1 base. The library was made by the immunoSEQ multiplex PCR assay. A mixture of 60 forward primers for TCR Vbeta segments and 13 reverse primers for TCR Jbeta segments was used in the multiplex PCR. The CDR3 region of rearranged TCR beta genes was amplified from genomic DNA with a multiplex PCR assay. On the Illumina HiSeq System, the amplified TCR beta libraries were sequenced as 87-base-pair reads. The paper's processing steps were these. Across the 666 repertoires, a later analysis counted 80 million or so unique TCR beta chains, 8.5 million to 12 million of which were shared by at least two donors. Raw reads were error-corrected and collapsed into unique sequences with a nearest-neighbor algorithm that merged closely related sequences to remove PCR and sequencing errors. CDR3 sequences were aligned to IMGT reference sequences to assign V, D and J gene segments. For a sequence to be retained, at least a six-nucleotide match to both a V gene segment and a J gene segment was required. Rearrangements were called productive when the CDR3 lacked stop codons and stayed in frame with V and J; all others were non-productive. CDR3 was defined according to IMGT convention as the region running from the second conserved V-encoded cysteine to the conserved J-encoded phenylalanine. The earlier analysis of a few hundred of the donors excluded sequences that lacked an unambiguous match to a single V gene segment. An earlier analysis of about 590 of the donors classified V segments as functional when productive rearrangements were above 56.7% and as segregating when the standard deviation between donors was above 5%. To diagnose cytomegalovirus status from the catalog of TCR beta chain sequences, a statistical classification framework was built. In a later analysis, TCR nucleotide sequences were compared against IMGT/GENE-DB human TR gene sequences so that V and J genes could be assigned. A later analysis assigned CDR3 sequences and most-parsimonious VDJ recombination scenarios with the TCRdist pipeline. In a later analysis, every TCR beta chain was defined by the combination of its CDR3 amino acid sequence and its V-gene family, and reads without a unique V-gene family were dropped. A later analysis removed several hundred highly shared, low-generation-probability nucleotide sequences to deal with suspected cross-contamination and a sequencing artifact. In a later analysis, a clonal expansion index was calculated for each public chain from normalized within-repertoire ranks of inferred template counts. In a later analysis, generation probabilities were computed with a VDJ recombination model fitted to out-of-frame rearrangements, and the resulting probabilities were checked against IGoR. A later analysis scored TCR-TCR, TCR-HLA and TCR-CMV co-occurrence with hypergeometric tests, applying a repertoire-size bias correction to TCR pairs. In a later analysis, false discovery rates were estimated by permuting HLA or CMV assignments 20 times. In a later analysis, co-occurring TCRs were grouped with DBSCAN, and TCRdist sequence similarity was added when clustering was performed within HLA-allele-positive subsets. Repertoires with fewer than 30,000 or more than 120,000 public chains, plus five repertoires with anomalous nucleotide sharing, were excluded from co-occurrence clustering. TCRdb provides this immuneACCESS table in a form limited to in-frame rearrangements. Some clones are lacking; in checked studies, under half of them reflect an unresolved V gene, and why the rest are absent is not known. V and J calls and clone size are copied from that table; D and trimming were computed from the DNA. In this sample the table shows about 250,000 clones, around 80% of which occur a single time. About 0.45% of the sample belongs to the ten largest clones.

Material: PBMCs. This TCR was recovered from a boy aged 5 to 17 in good health and CMV-seronegative. The chain was built from TRBV11-3 and TRBJ2-7; a stretch of 7 junction bases matches TRBD1. The CDR3 loop reads CASSLGGGTASYEQYF. The DNA sequence is TGTGCCAGCAGCTTAGGAGGTGGGACAGCTTCCTACGAGCAGTACTTC.